The 13 T cell receptor beta chains reported below all come from one sample, sequenced in a study of cytomegalovirus exposure and HLA in healthy donors. 13 Jbeta primers and 60 Vbeta primers were used for the PCR. Repertoires were generated with immunoSEQ multiplex PCR, while TCRdb's copy carries only in-frame clones and drops some. The sample consists of about 240,000 clones, about 85% of them appearing once. What was sequenced was PBMCs. These TCRs come from a girl aged 2-10 years in good health and CMV-seronegative.

This clone was seen just once. This chain joins TRBV2 and TRBJ2-3; TRBD2 matches at 13 bases. CDR3 length: 19 residues. Trimming cost V 6 bases and J 0 bases; bases outside gene matches: 12. Germline-derived CDR1 and CDR2 are SNHLY and FYNNEI. The CDR3 DNA follows: TGTGCCAGCAGCGGCGGACTAGCGGGGGCCCTGATTAGCACAGATACGCAGTATTTT. Protein sequence: CASSGGLAGALISTDTQYF. The full variable domain, completed using reference TRBV2 and TRBJ2-3, is EPEVTQTPSHQVTQMGQEVILRCVPISNHLYFYWYRQILGQKVEFLVSFYNNEISEKSEIFDDQFSVERPDGSNFTLKIRSTKLEDSAMYFCASSGGLAGALISTDTQYFGPGTRLTVL.

The CDR3 sequence: CASSPTLADSTDTQYF. The CDR3 region has the DNA TGTGCCAGCAGCCCGACACTAGCGGACTCCACAGATACGCAGTATTTT. The chain employs TRBV27 and TRBJ2-3, with 8 bases that match TRBD2. Trimming took 6 bases from V and 2 from J; bases not matched to a gene: 10. The CDR3 contains 16 residues. Germline CDR1 and CDR2: MNHEY and SMNVEV (reference sequence).

V gene TRBV19 combines with J gene TRBJ1-1, with TRBD1 as a possible D gene (5 bases). The CDR3 is 14 amino acids. Germline V CDR1 and CDR2: LNHDA, SQIVND (reference sequence). The V and J ends lost 1 base and 6 bases respectively, with 12 bases between them. The chain's CDR3 is CASSIAGGGAEAFF. The CDR3 DNA follows: TGTGCCAGTAGTATAGCCGGGGGAGGCGCTGAAGCTTTCTTT.

The rearrangement uses TRBV30 and TRBJ1-1; D is unresolved. From germline, CDR1 is GTSNPN and CDR2 SVGIG (reference sequence). V lost 5 bases and J lost 1, with 17 bases in between. The CDR3 consists of 15 residues. The CDR3, as DNA: TGTGCCTGGCTGACCCAGTCCACGGGGAACACTGAAGCTTTCTTT. Amino acid sequence: CAWLTQSTGNTEAFF.

This clone was found a few times. This chain uses TRBV5-4 with TRBJ2-5, with D tentatively TRBD1 (5 bases). V lost 0 bases and J 4 bases, leaving 7 bases between the germline ends. Germline assignment: CDR1 SGHNT and CDR2 YYREEE (reference sequence). This CDR3 comprises 13 residues. The CDR3 bases are TGTGCCAGCAGCTTGGGAACAGGAGAGACCCAGTACTTC. Translated: CASSLGTGETQYF. Complete variable domain (other parts from reference TRBV5-4 and TRBJ2-5): ETGVTQSPTHLIKTRGQQVTLRCSSQSGHNTVSWYQQALGQGPQFIFQYYREEENGRGNFPPRFSGLQFPNYSSELNVNALELDDSALYLCASSLGTGETQYFGPGTRLLVL.

The chain employs TRBV2 and TRBJ2-1; D ambiguous. Trimming removed 5 bases at V and 8 bases at J, with 7 bases between. The V gene's germline CDR1 is SNHLY and CDR2 FYNNEI. CDR3 size: 11 residues. The CDR3 DNA is TGTGCCAGCAGTTCAAGCGATGAGCAGTTCTTC. Translating gives CASSSSDEQFF.

V and J are TRBV30 and TRBJ1-1; D is undetermined. The germline CDR1 and CDR2 sequences are GTSNPN and SVGIG (reference sequence). The CDR3 is 12 residues long. V lost 2 bases to trimming and J lost 6 bases, with 10 bases between them. The CDR3 coding sequence is TGTGCCTGGAGTACCATACGGGCTGAAGCTTTCTTT. It specifies CAWSTIRAEAFF.

The genes are TRBV7-9 and TRBJ1-3, with no clear D. Germline V gene data show CDR1 as SEHNR and CDR2 as FQNEAQ (reference sequence). Between the trimmed V and J ends, which lost 0 bases and 0 bases, there was a span of 9 bases. The CDR3 contains 16 residues. Here the CDR3 reads CASSLARGGSGNTIYF. CDR3 nucleotide sequence: TGTGCCAGCAGCTTAGCGCGTGGCGGCTCTGGAAACACCATATATTTT.

CDR3 nucleotide sequence: TGTGCCAGCTCACTTCAGGGGACGGATACGCAGTATTTT. Residues: CASSLQGTDTQYF. The chain uses TRBV18 and TRBJ2-3; D may be TRBD1 (6 bases). This CDR3 is built from 13 residues. V lost 4 bases and J 6 bases, leaving 11 bases between the germline ends. Germline CDR1 reads KGHSH; CDR2 reads LQKENI.

The CDR3 reads CASSVSGQDNGSPLHF. CDR3 nucleotide sequence: TGTGCCAGCAGTGTTTCAGGGCAGGACAATGGTTCACCCCTCCACTTT. This chain joins TRBV2 and TRBJ1-6; perhaps TRBD1 as D (5 bases). Trimming left V 4 bases short and J 9 bases short, with 19 bases between. Germline V gives CDR1 SNHLY, CDR2 FYNNEI. The CDR3 has 16 residues.

This chain joins TRBV27 and TRBJ2-3; 10 positions match TRBD1. This CDR3 is built from 15 residues. V lost 5 bases, J lost 0 bases, and 2 bases stayed unmatched. Germline values: CDR1 MNHEY, CDR2 SMNVEV (reference sequence). In DNA form, the CDR3 reads TGTGCCAGCAGTCCGACAGGGGGCAGCACAGATACGCAGTATTTT. This sequence encodes CASSPTGGSTDTQYF.

This clone was seen just once. This chain uses TRBV27 with TRBJ2-2; perhaps TRBD2 as D (5 bases). V lost 6 bases and J lost 2, with 13 bases in between. Germline values: CDR1 MNHEY, CDR2 SMNVEV (reference sequence). The CDR3 has 15 amino acids. The CDR3 nucleotides are TGTGCCAGCAGACCTAGAGGGATAAACACCGGGGAGCTGTTTTTT. Translating it yields CASRPRGINTGELFF.

Comment on this clone: The germline gene is not matched at one end of the junction; a read error may be the cause. The V gene is TRBV13, the J gene TRBJ2-5, with a possible D match to TRBD2 (5 bases). Per germline, CDR1 PRHDT and CDR2 FYEKMQ (reference sequence). The CDR3 runs to 15 residues. The CDR3 DNA is TGTGCCAGCAGCTTAGATTTAGCGCCACAAGAGGCCCAGTACTTC. This codes for CASSLDLAPQEAQYF.